The clone carrying this T cell receptor (beta chain) was found once. The participants were between about 18 and 90 years old and came from under 25 US areas. Allocation to cohorts depended on clinical history reported by the participants. All exposed participants met a person with COVID-19 within 2 weeks before entering the study. The data were obtained in a study of blood T cell repertoires in COVID-19. V was clipped by 8 bases and J by 5 bases, with 15 bases between them. Germline loops: CDR1 SGHNT, CDR2 YENEEA. CDR3 length: 13 amino acids. Authors' processing steps: From reference gene primer amplification, estimates of nucleated cell counts were derived. Produced via immunoSEQ multiplex PCR; TCRdb's table is partial and in-frame only. For V, J and clone size, that table is used; D and trimming come from the DNA. The table has about 350,000 clones, 88% seen once; the top ten hold approximately 1%.

The source is a woman aged 25 to 39 who had been exposed to COVID-19. The sample taken for sequencing was PBMCs or T cells enriched from blood (not recorded which). The chain employs TRBV11-3 and TRBJ2-5; D may be TRBD2 (5 bases). CDR3 sequence: CASGPTRLETQYF. CDR3 sequence (DNA): TGTGCCAGCGGCCCCACTAGATTGGAGACCCAGTACTTC.